This T cell receptor (beta chain) was profiled in a study of blood T cell repertoires in COVID-19. Study-level information: COVID-19 samples from acute and convalescent phases originated in the United States, Italy and Spain. The analysed material was cDNA or gDNA that came from T cells, B-cell-depleted T cells, or PBMCs.

Two negative PCRs, clearance, or symptom resolution characterized the recovered Cohort 3 donors. TCRdb's table, derived via immunoSEQ multiplex PCR, lists solely in-frame clones and lacks some. The data contain roughly 230,000 clones, about four fifths of them singletons. The CDR3 has 15 residues. CDR1 is SGHTA and CDR2 is FQGTGA in the germline V gene. Trimming left V 3 bases short and J 0 bases short, with 11 bases between. Material: PBMCs or T cells enriched from blood (not recorded which). This receptor was identified in a woman aged 55 to 70 who had recovered from COVID-19. V is TRBV7-3 and J is TRBJ1-1, with no clear D. CDR3 in DNA: TGTGCCAGCAGCTTTTCCTATAGCATGAACACTGAAGCTTTCTTT. This codes for CASSFSYSMNTEAFF.